The subject of this entry is one T cell receptor (beta chain). Its antigen is as yet unknown. These data belong to a study of blood T cells in healthy people across ages. Findings and limits, study-wide: Across samples, TCR beta diversity tracked strongly with naive T cell percentage.

The V and J ends lost 4 bases and 2 bases, in that order; junction bases with no gene match: 1. The length of the CDR3 is 15 residues. Per the germline V gene, CDR1 is MDHEN and CDR2 is SYDVKM. Sample-barcoded 5' priming and a J-beta primer mix drove a second PCR of roughly 7 to 11 cycles. A single record per CDR3 protein comes from TCRdb applying MiXCR to the 5' RACE reads. The sample has fewer than 800,000 distinct CDR3 sequences; 49% are singletons. The chain links TRBV28 to TRBJ2-1; 11 bases fit TRBD2. The sequencing input was blood. The receptor was isolated from an older woman in good health. As DNA, the CDR3 is TGTGCCAGCAGTTATAGCGGGAGGGCCTACAATGAGCAGTTCTTC. Translation gives CASSYSGRAYNEQFF.